This T cell receptor (beta chain) was captured by sequencing in a study of T cells after yellow fever vaccination. TCR cDNA, made by 5'RACE template switching, carried an added universal primer site and UMIs. TCRdb passed the 5' RACE reads through MiXCR, listing each CDR3 protein once. The sample contains around 140,000 distinct CDR3 sequences, about 7% of which appear only once. Unmatched junction bases numbered 10, after V lost 0 bases and J lost 7 bases. CDR1 and CDR2 (germline): SGHTA, FQGNSA. The CDR3 sequence is 17 residues long. This sequence was found in a man in his thirties or forties who received the YFV17D yellow fever vaccine. The sequencing used CD4+ T cells sorted from PBMCs, collected 10 days after the yellow fever booster vaccination. The chain couples TRBV7-2 to TRBJ2-2; 8 nucleotides match TRBD2. The DNA of the CDR3 is TGTGCCAGCAGCTTAGCGTCTGGCGGGGGGACCATCGGGGAGCTGTTTTTT. Translation: CASSLASGGGTIGELFF.